This T cell receptor beta chain comes out of a study of cytomegalovirus exposure and HLA in healthy donors. Amplification used 60 Vbeta primers and 13 Jbeta primers. Assay: immunoSEQ multiplex PCR; the TCRdb copy retains only in-frame clones and omits some. The repertoire includes under 70,000 clones, 70% to 75% of them detected once, and 30% to 35% sits in the top ten. About this clone itself: Its specificity is unknown.

CDR3 length: 14 residues. Germline V CDR1 and CDR2: SGHTA, FQGNSA. Trimming removed 3 bases at V and 0 bases at J, with 9 bases between. General observations from the study: Later examination showed HLA-associated TCR beta chains had greater clonal expansion than equally common others.

This sequence was found in a man in his forties or fifties in good health and CMV-seropositive. The chain recombines TRBV7-2 with TRBJ2-7, with D possibly matching TRBD1 (6 bases). Sequenced: PBMCs. The CDR3 protein is CASSFPGDSYEQYF. The CDR3 DNA reads as TGTGCCAGCAGCTTCCCAGGGGACTCCTACGAGCAGTACTTC.